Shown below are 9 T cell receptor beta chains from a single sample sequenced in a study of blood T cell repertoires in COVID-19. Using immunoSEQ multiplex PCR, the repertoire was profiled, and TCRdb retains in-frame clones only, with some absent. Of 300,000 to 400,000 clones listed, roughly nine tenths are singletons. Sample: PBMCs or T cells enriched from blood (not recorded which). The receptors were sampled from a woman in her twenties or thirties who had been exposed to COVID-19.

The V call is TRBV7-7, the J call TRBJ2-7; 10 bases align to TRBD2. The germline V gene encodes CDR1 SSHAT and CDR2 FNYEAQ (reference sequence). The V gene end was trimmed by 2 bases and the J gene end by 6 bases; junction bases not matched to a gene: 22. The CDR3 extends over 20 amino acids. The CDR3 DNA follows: TGTGCCAGCAGCTTATTCCTTAAGATAGCGGGGGGACTCCCACCATCCGAGCAGTACTTC. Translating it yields CASSLFLKIAGGLPPSEQYF.

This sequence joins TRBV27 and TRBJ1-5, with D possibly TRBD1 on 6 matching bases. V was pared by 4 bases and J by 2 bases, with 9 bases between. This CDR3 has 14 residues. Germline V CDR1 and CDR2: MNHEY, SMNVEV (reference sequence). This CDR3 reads CASSSQGRNQPQHF. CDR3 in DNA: TGTGCCAGCAGTTCACAGGGACGCAATCAGCCCCAGCATTTT.

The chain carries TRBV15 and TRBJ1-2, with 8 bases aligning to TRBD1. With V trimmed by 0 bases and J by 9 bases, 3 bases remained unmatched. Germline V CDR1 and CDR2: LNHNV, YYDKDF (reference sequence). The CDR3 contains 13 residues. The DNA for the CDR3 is TGTGCCACCAGCAGAGACAGGGGGCAAAGCTACACCTTC. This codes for CATSRDRGQSYTF.

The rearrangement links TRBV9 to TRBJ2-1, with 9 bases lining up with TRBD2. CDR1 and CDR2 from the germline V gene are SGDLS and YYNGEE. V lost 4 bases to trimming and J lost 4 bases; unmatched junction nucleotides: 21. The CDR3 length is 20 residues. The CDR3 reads CASSSSSGGLPLIGYNEQFF. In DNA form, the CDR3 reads TGTGCCAGCAGCTCTAGTAGCGGGGGCCTTCCCCTAATCGGATACAATGAGCAGTTCTTC.

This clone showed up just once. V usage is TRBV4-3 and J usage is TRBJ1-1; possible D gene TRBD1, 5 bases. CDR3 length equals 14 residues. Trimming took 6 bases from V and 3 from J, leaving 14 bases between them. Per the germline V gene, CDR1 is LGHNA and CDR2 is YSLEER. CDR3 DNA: TGCGCCAGCAGTCCACAGCGGGGCCACACTGAAGCTTTCTTT. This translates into CASSPQRGHTEAFF.

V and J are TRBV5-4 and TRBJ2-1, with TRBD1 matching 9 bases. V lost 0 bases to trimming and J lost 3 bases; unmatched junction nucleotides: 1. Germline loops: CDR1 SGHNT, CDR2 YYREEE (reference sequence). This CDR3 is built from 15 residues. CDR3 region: CASSLDRGLYNEQFF. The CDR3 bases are TGTGCCAGCAGCTTGGACAGGGGGCTCTACAATGAGCAGTTCTTC.

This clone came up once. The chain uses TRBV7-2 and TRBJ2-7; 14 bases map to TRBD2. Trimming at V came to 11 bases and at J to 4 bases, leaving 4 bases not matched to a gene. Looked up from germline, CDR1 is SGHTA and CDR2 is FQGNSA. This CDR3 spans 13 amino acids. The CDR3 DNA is TGTGCCTCGACTAGCGGGGGGGTGTACGAGCAGTACTTC. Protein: CASTSGGVYEQYF.

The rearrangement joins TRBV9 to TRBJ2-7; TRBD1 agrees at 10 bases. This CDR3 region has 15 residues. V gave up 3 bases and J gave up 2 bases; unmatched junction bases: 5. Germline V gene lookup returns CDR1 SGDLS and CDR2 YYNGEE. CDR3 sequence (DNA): TGTGCCAGCAGCGGAGGACAGGGGGGAACCTACGAGCAGTACTTC. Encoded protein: CASSGGQGGTYEQYF.

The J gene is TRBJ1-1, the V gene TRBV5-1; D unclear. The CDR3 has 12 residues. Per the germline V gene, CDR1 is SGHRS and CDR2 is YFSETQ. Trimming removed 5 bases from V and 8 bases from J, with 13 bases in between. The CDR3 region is CASSSGVLEAFF. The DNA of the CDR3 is TGCGCCAGCAGTTCTGGAGTTCTGGAAGCTTTCTTT.